This entry lists 2 T cell receptor beta chains sequenced from one sample in a study of blood T cells in healthy people across ages. Then a second PCR, running about 6 to 11 cycles, was carried out with a sample-barcoded 5' primer and a J-beta primer mix. TCRdb redid the calling of the 5' RACE reads with MiXCR, one entry per CDR3 protein. The table lists approximately 800,000 distinct CDR3 sequences, roughly 25% of them singletons, with 3% in the top ten. The sample also formed part of further work on T cells of mothers and their children.

The material sequenced was blood. These receptor sequences come from a boy aged 5 to 17 in good health.

This clonotype was found many times. CDR3 in DNA: TGCAGTGCACCGGGACTAGCTGCCTACAATGAGCAGTTCTTC. Its translation: CSAPGLAAYNEQFF. This chain uses TRBV20-1 with TRBJ2-1, with 9 bases matching TRBD2. This CDR3 has 14 residues. CDR1 is DFQATT, CDR2 SNEGSKA, per germline (reference sequence). The J segment lost 2 bases and the V segment lost 6 bases, leaving 5 bases of the junction unmatched.

On this clonotype: The junction and the germline gene differ at one end; a read error may be behind it. V is TRBV12-3 or TRBV12-4 and J is TRBJ1-6, with D unclear. This CDR3 comprises 13 residues. The CDR3 nucleotides read TGTGCCGGCAGTTTGGGCGGAGATTCACCCCTCCACTTT. Translating it yields CAGSLGGDSPLHF.